Given below is one TCR beta chain in context. Clones were sequenced by immunoSEQ multiplex PCR, and TCRdb holds only the in-frame ones, with some missing. The sample records approximately 94,000 clones, 80% to 95% being singletons. The data were taken from a study of OX40 agonist ivuxolimab in advanced cancers. The germline V gene has CDR1 MDHEN and CDR2 SYDVKM. The V gene lost 7 bases and the J gene lost 8 bases, with 12 bases spanning the gap. This CDR3 region has 12 residues. This specimen consisted of CD4+ or CD8+ T cells sorted from blood, obtained in a trial of the OX40 agonist ivuxolimab. The receptor comes from an adult with an advanced solid tumor such as melanoma, head and neck, liver or kidney cancer. V and J are TRBV28 and TRBJ1-5; D is possibly TRBD1 (5 bases). CDR3 protein: CASKPGGEPQHF. The CDR3 DNA follows: TGTGCCAGCAAACCTGGGGGGGAGCCCCAGCATTTT.